Below, 30 T cell receptor beta chains from the same sample are listed, as sequenced in a study of CD8 T cells in ankylosing spondylitis. MiXCR, applied by TCRdb to the 5' RACE reads, yields one record per CDR3 protein. This table holds 200,000 to 300,000 distinct CDR3 sequences, under 30% found once. The sequenced sample was blood, either unsorted or a sorted T cell fraction (not recorded which). Every receptor here comes from a male donor with ankylosing spondylitis or in good health (not recorded which).

This clonotype was observed a handful of times. V is TRBV12-3 or TRBV12-4 and J is TRBJ2-4, with TRBD1 matching 8 bases. Germline trimming cut 7 bases from V and 3 bases from J; bases unmatched to any gene: 5. The CDR3 totals 14 residues. CDR3: CASTKTGGKNIQYF. The CDR3, as DNA: TGTGCCAGCACCAAAACAGGGGGCAAAAACATTCAGTACTTC.

This clonotype was recorded many times. The rearrangement joins TRBV20-1 to TRBJ1-1, with D possibly TRBD1 on 6 matching bases. The CDR3 sequence is 13 residues long. Germline CDR1 reads DFQATT; CDR2 reads SNEGSKA (reference sequence). The V gene lost 5 bases and the J gene lost 5 bases, with 15 bases spanning the gap. CDR3 DNA: TGCAGTGCTGGACAGCCCGGAAAGACTGAAGCTTTCTTT. Protein sequence: CSAGQPGKTEAFF.

The chain combines TRBV12-3 or TRBV12-4 with TRBJ2-5; 7 positions match TRBD2. V trimming: 5 bases; J trimming: 5 bases; junction bases outside the gene matches: 2. This CDR3 is 12 amino acids long. CDR3 in DNA: TGTGCCAGCAGTATCGGGGGGGAGACCCAGTACTTC. Protein sequence: CASSIGGETQYF.

CDR3 sequence reads: CASSRTGPTNQPQHF. The CDR3 DNA reads TGTGCCAGCAGCCGGACAGGCCCCACAAATCAGCCCCAGCATTTT. This chain uses TRBV7-9 with TRBJ1-5; 7 bases are shared with TRBD1. The trim removed 5 bases at V and 4 bases at J, leaving 8 bases unmatched. This CDR3 is built from 15 residues. The germline gives CDR1 SEHNR, CDR2 FQNEAQ (reference sequence).

This clonotype was detected only a few times. The chain carries TRBV7-3 and TRBJ2-1, with D perhaps TRBD2 (6 bases). The CDR3 covers 15 residues. Looked up from germline, CDR1 is SGHTA and CDR2 is FQGTGA. V was clipped by 5 bases and J by 0 bases, with 11 bases between them. CDR3 sequence: CASSTLEGSYNEQFF. The CDR3 nucleotides are TGTGCCAGCAGCACCCTGGAGGGCTCCTACAATGAGCAGTTCTTC.

This chain joins TRBV10-2 and TRBJ1-6; TRBD1 matches at 9 bases. Germline lookup yields CDR1 WSHSY and CDR2 SAAADI. V shed 8 bases and J 7 bases; nucleotides not matched to a gene: 6. The CDR3 contains 14 residues. CDR3 sequence (DNA): TGCGCCAGCCTCCCCGGGACAGGGAATTCACCCCTCCACTTT. This sequence encodes CASLPGTGNSPLHF.

The table lists this clonotype with many counts. This chain links TRBV12-3 or TRBV12-4 with TRBJ2-1; 7 bases match TRBD2. Germline trimming cut 8 bases from V and 9 bases from J; bases unmatched to any gene: 10. The length of the CDR3 is 13 residues. Here the CDR3 DNA reads TGTGCCAGCCTCCCGGCGGGGGAGGGTGAGCAGTTCTTC. Translating gives CASLPAGEGEQFF.

This clonotype appeared a few times. V gene TRBV20-1 combines with J gene TRBJ2-5; 8 bases map to TRBD2. The CDR3 consists of 13 residues. Germline trimming cut 7 bases from V and 7 bases from J; bases unmatched to any gene: 11. Germline CDR1 and CDR2: DFQATT and SNEGSKA (reference sequence). The CDR3 reads CSVGGGGVATQYF. The CDR3 DNA reads as TGCAGTGTCGGGGGGGGCGGGGTGGCGACCCAGTACTTC.

This clonotype was picked up many times. The CDR3 loop reads CSARDPLVEQTQYF. The CDR3 region has the DNA TGCAGTGCTAGAGATCCGCTAGTGGAGCAGACCCAGTACTTC. V usage is TRBV20-1 and J usage is TRBJ2-5; D not resolved. CDR1 and CDR2 (germline): DFQATT, SNEGSKA (reference sequence). The CDR3 has 14 amino acids. Trimming shortened V by 0 bases and J by 6 bases, and 14 bases separated the two germline ends.

In this sample, this clonotype turned up many times. The chain links TRBV20-1 to TRBJ2-3; 7 bases are shared with TRBD2. The CDR3 length is 15 residues. The germline CDR1 and CDR2 sequences are DFQATT and SNEGSKA (reference sequence). V dropped 2 bases and J dropped 2; count of bases not matched to a gene: 7. Here the CDR3 DNA reads TGCAGTGCTAGAACGGCGGGGGTGATCACAGATACGCAGTATTTT. As protein: CSARTAGVITDTQYF.

The gene calls are TRBV6-1 and TRBJ2-4; 7 bases match TRBD2. Per germline, CDR1 MNHNS and CDR2 SASEGT. The J segment lost 0 bases and the V segment lost 5 bases, leaving 1 base of the junction unmatched. The CDR3 is 14 residues long. The DNA for the CDR3 is TGTGCCAGCAGTCTAGCGGTAGCCAAAAACATTCAGTACTTC. Protein product: CASSLAVAKNIQYF.

This clonotype qualifies as medium-sized (0.01 to 0.1%). J is TRBJ2-3 and V is TRBV10-3; D remains unclear. This CDR3 comprises 14 residues. Trimming took off 2 bases at V and 4 bases at J, with 10 bases between the two ends. Germline CDR1 ENHRY, CDR2 SYGVKD. This CDR3 reads CAISEPRLADTQYF. The DNA of the CDR3 is TGTGCCATCAGTGAGCCGAGGCTGGCAGATACGCAGTATTTT.

The chain links TRBV20-1 to TRBJ1-1; possible D gene TRBD1, 6 bases. Germline V gene lookup returns CDR1 DFQATT and CDR2 SNEGSKA (reference sequence). V was shortened by 4 bases and J by 0 bases, with 9 bases between the two germline ends. This CDR3 contains 13 residues. Here the CDR3 DNA reads TGCAGTGCTATAGACAGGATGAACACTGAAGCTTTCTTT. Its protein product is CSAIDRMNTEAFF.

The chain links TRBV12-3 or TRBV12-4 to TRBJ2-7; 9 bases are a match to TRBD1. The trim removed 5 bases at V and 3 bases at J, leaving 2 bases unmatched. The CDR3 sequence is 13 residues long. Here the CDR3 reads CASSRTGDYEQYF. DNA for the CDR3: TGTGCCAGCAGTAGGACAGGGGACTACGAGCAGTACTTC.

The table lists this clonotype with many counts. J is TRBJ1-5 and V is TRBV20-1; D not certain. Trimming took 3 bases from V and 6 from J, leaving 9 bases between them. This CDR3 is built from 12 residues. Germline V lookup: CDR1 DFQATT, CDR2 SNEGSKA (reference sequence). For the CDR3, the DNA is TGCAGTGCTAGTCGCACAGCTCAGCCCCAGCATTTT. This sequence encodes CSASRTAQPQHF.

Only a few counts were recorded for this clonotype. The V call is TRBV25-1, the J call TRBJ1-1; TRBD1 matches 9 bases. The V segment lost 6 bases and the J segment 11 bases; nucleotides outside the gene matches: 4. This CDR3 comprises 11 residues. Germline V gene lookup returns CDR1 MGHDK and CDR2 SYGVNS. CDR3 sequence: CASRDRGGAFF. CDR3 DNA sequence: TGTGCCAGCAGGGACAGGGGTGGTGCTTTCTTT.

The chain employs TRBV5-1 and TRBJ2-5; D unresolved. Germline lookup yields CDR1 SGHRS and CDR2 YFSETQ. V dropped 1 base and J dropped 2 bases, with 6 bases sitting between them. The CDR3 consists of 13 residues. As DNA, the CDR3 is TGCGCCAGCAGCTTGACCCCTCAAGAGACCCAGTACTTC. Amino acid sequence: CASSLTPQETQYF.

The chain combines TRBV5-4 with TRBJ2-7; 7 nucleotides line up with TRBD1. From germline, CDR1 is SGHNT and CDR2 YYREEE (reference sequence). This CDR3 comprises 14 residues. V shed 4 bases, J shed 6 bases, and the junction held 10 bases outside the gene matches. The CDR3 DNA reads as TGTGCCAGCAGCCAAGACAGGGCCTCGGGCGAGCAGTACTTC. Amino acids: CASSQDRASGEQYF.

The V gene is TRBV11-2, the J gene TRBJ1-2; 7 bases are a match to TRBD1. CDR3 length equals 15 residues. Germline V gene lookup returns CDR1 SGHAT and CDR2 FQNNGV. V was pared by 4 bases and J by 2 bases, with 7 bases of the junction left unmatched. The CDR3 sequence is CASSSVTGPNYGYTF. For the CDR3, the DNA is TGTGCCAGCAGCTCCGTGACAGGGCCAAACTATGGCTACACCTTC.

The table lists this clonotype with many counts. J is TRBJ2-7 and V is TRBV24-1, with TRBD1 as a possible D gene (6 bases). CDR1 KGHDR and CDR2 SFDVKD come from the germline V gene. This CDR3 comprises 14 residues. V lost 2 bases and J lost 3, with 10 bases in between. The CDR3 region has the DNA TGTGCCACCAGTGATTCCGACAGGAGCTACGAGCAGTACTTC. This sequence encodes CATSDSDRSYEQYF.

Many counts were recorded for this clonotype. This rearrangement joins TRBV20-1 to TRBJ2-1, with D uncertain. The CDR3 spans 13 residues. Trimming removed 2 bases from V and 2 bases from J, with 7 bases in between. Germline CDR1 DFQATT, CDR2 SNEGSKA (reference sequence). The CDR3 sequence: CSARLSAYNEQFF. CDR3 bases: TGCAGTGCTAGATTGTCTGCCTACAATGAGCAGTTCTTC.

This clonotype was detected many times. The CDR3 DNA follows: TGCAGCGTTATCGTTGCAGGGCGCCTGAACTATGGCTACACCTTC. This codes for CSVIVAGRLNYGYTF. This chain joins TRBV29-1 and TRBJ1-2, with D maybe TRBD1 (5 bases). Trimming removed 5 bases from V and 2 bases from J, with 18 bases in between. Per germline, CDR1 SQVTM and CDR2 ANQGSEA. The CDR3 length is 15 residues.

This clonotype was recorded at least ten times. The V and J genes are TRBV5-4 and TRBJ2-3, with TRBD1 as a possible D gene (6 bases). The V and J ends lost 0 bases and 1 base respectively, with 18 bases between them. Germline lookup yields CDR1 SGHNT and CDR2 YYREEE (reference sequence). This CDR3 is 18 amino acids long. The CDR3 is CASSLEPLMKGGTDTQYF. Here the CDR3 DNA reads TGTGCCAGCAGCTTGGAACCGCTGATGAAGGGGGGCACAGATACGCAGTATTTT. The full variable domain, with the rest looked up from reference TRBV5-4 and TRBJ2-3, is ETGVTQSPTHLIKTRGQQVTLRCSSQSGHNTVSWYQQALGQGPQFIFQYYREEENGRGNFPPRFSGLQFPNYSSELNVNALELDDSALYLCASSLEPLMKGGTDTQYFGPGTRLTVL.

This sequence joins TRBV20-1 and TRBJ1-5; maybe TRBD1 (6 bases). The CDR3 is 15 residues long. Between the trimmed V and J ends, which lost 5 bases and 7 bases, there was a span of 21 bases. CDR1 is DFQATT and CDR2 is SNEGSKA in the germline V gene (reference sequence). Here the CDR3 reads CSAYPEGGAGQPQHF. DNA of the CDR3: TGCAGTGCTTACCCAGAGGGGGGGGCTGGGCAGCCCCAGCATTTT.

The CDR3: CSVTVSLEQYF. CDR3 DNA sequence: TGCAGCGTGACCGTTTCCCTCGAGCAGTACTTC. The chain links TRBV29-1 to TRBJ2-7; no definite D call. Trimming removed 6 bases from V and 6 bases from J, with 12 bases in between. CDR1 and CDR2 (germline): SQVTM, ANQGSEA. The CDR3 extends over 11 amino acids.

This clonotype has only a few counts. This chain links TRBV7-9 with TRBJ2-1; TRBD1 aligns across 7 bases. The CDR3 contains 14 residues. Germline trimming cut 1 base from V and 4 bases from J; bases unmatched to any gene: 1. The germline V gene encodes CDR1 SEHNR and CDR2 FQNEAQ (reference sequence). Here the CDR3 reads CASSLETGYNEQFF. The DNA for the CDR3 is TGTGCCAGCAGCTTAGAGACAGGGTACAATGAGCAGTTCTTC. Full variable domain (rest looked up from reference TRBV7-9 and TRBJ2-1): DTGVSQNPRHKITKRGQNVTFRCDPISEHNRLYWYRQTLGQGPEFLTYFQNEAQLEKSRLLSDRFSAERPKGSFSTLEIQRTEQGDSAMYLCASSLETGYNEQFFGPGTRLTVL.

Ten or more counts support this clonotype. A read error may produce the germline difference seen at one junction end. The chain is built from TRBV13 and TRBJ2-7; 9 bases are shared with TRBD1. The CDR3 length is 16 residues. The V gene's germline CDR1 is PRHDT and CDR2 FYEKMQ (reference sequence). The CDR3 DNA reads TGTGCCAACAGCCCACCACCGGGGACAGGGTCGTACGAGCAGTACTTC. Protein product: CANSPPPGTGSYEQYF.

This clonotype was seen at least ten times. The rearrangement links TRBV4-2 to TRBJ2-1; 8 positions agree with TRBD2. Losses at the gene ends were 2 bases for V and 6 bases for J; bases not matched to a gene: 15. CDR1 is LGHNA and CDR2 is YNFKEQ in the germline V gene. The CDR3 has 18 amino acids. The CDR3 is CASSQRGAGLGSSNEQFF. The CDR3, as DNA: TGTGCCAGCAGCCAACGAGGGGCGGGACTAGGTTCGAGCAATGAGCAGTTCTTC.

This clonotype appeared a few times. V gene TRBV20-1 combines with J gene TRBJ2-1; tentatively, D is TRBD2 (6 bases). This CDR3 region has 16 residues. The germline gives CDR1 DFQATT, CDR2 SNEGSKA (reference sequence). Between the trimmed V and J ends, which lost 4 bases and 1 base, there was a span of 17 bases. CDR3 in DNA: TGCAGTGCTACCGAGGGGAGGATGGAGTCCTACAATGAGCAGTTCTTC. Translating it yields CSATEGRMESYNEQFF.

This clonotype was recorded a few times. V is TRBV5-5 and J is TRBJ2-1; D is uncertain. This CDR3 is built from 15 residues. Germline CDR1 is SGHKS and CDR2 is YYEKEE (reference sequence). Trimming shortened V by 0 bases and J by 6 bases, and 13 bases separated the two germline ends. This CDR3 is CASSLVRPLRNEQFF. The CDR3 DNA is TGTGCCAGCAGCTTGGTACGCCCCCTCCGCAATGAGCAGTTCTTC.